The 31 T cell receptor beta chains listed next were all sequenced from one sample in a study of CD8+CD57+ T cells in acquired aplastic anemia. Genomic DNA provided the template from which TCR beta VDJ and CDR3 profiles were obtained. TCRdb processed the reads anew with MiXCR; each CDR3 protein has one entry. Of 150,000 to 200,000 distinct CDR3 sequences detected, approximately 40% appear once; the ten largest clones hold around 0.96%. The sequenced material came from sorted CD4+, CD8+, or CD8+CD57+ T cells (not recorded which) from PBMCs. Receptors were obtained from a human donor in good health.

This clonotype was observed many times. The rearrangement uses TRBV24-1 and TRBJ2-2, with D tentatively TRBD1 (5 bases). Germline V gene sequence: CDR1 KGHDR, CDR2 SFDVKD. The V end was cut by 1 base, the J end by 1 base, with 6 bases between. The CDR3 has 15 amino acids. This CDR3 is CATSDFQGNTGELFF. The CDR3 coding sequence is TGTGCCACCAGTGATTTTCAGGGGAACACCGGGGAGCTGTTTTTT.

This clonotype was recorded many times. This chain uses TRBV11-2 with TRBJ1-1; D unclear. The CDR3 has 15 amino acids. Germline-derived CDR1 and CDR2 are SGHAT and FQNNGV. With 1 base removed from V and 2 bases from J, the gap between germline ends came to 11 bases. CDR3 nucleotide sequence: TGTGCCAGCAGCTTAGGGGCAGGCCGAAACACTGAAGCTTTCTTT. Translation: CASSLGAGRNTEAFF.

The CDR3 nucleotides are TGTGCCAGCAGCTTCCAAGGGAGTAGCGCGAACGGGAATGAGCAGTTCTTC. It codes for CASSFQGSSANGNEQFF. This chain uses TRBV11-2 with TRBJ2-1; D may be TRBD2 (5 bases). V was trimmed by 3 bases and J by 7 bases, leaving 22 bases between them. Germline CDR1 and CDR2: SGHAT and FQNNGV. There are 17 residues in the CDR3.

This clonotype occurred a few times. This chain connects TRBV7-2 to TRBJ1-2, with D maybe TRBD1 (6 bases). The germline gives CDR1 SGHTA, CDR2 FQGNSA. The CDR3 covers 17 residues. V was cut by 3 bases and J by 6 bases, with 23 bases left in between. The CDR3 region has the DNA TGTGCCAGCAGCTTCGCCGTGAGTGGCAGGGGAGAGAATGGCTACACCTTC. Amino acid sequence: CASSFAVSGRGENGYTF.

This clonotype was found many times. This chain links TRBV12-3 or TRBV12-4 with TRBJ1-5; the D gene is possibly TRBD1 (5 bases). The V end lost 3 bases, the J end lost 1 base, and 7 bases lay between the germline ends. The CDR3 length is 14 residues. CDR3 residues: CASSFGDSNQPQHF. CDR3 nucleotide sequence: TGTGCCAGCAGTTTTGGGGACAGCAATCAGCCCCAGCATTTT.

The CDR3 DNA reads TGTGCCAGCAGTCTGACAGATCGAATTGTCAACAATGAGCAGTTCTTC. This translates into CASSLTDRIVNNEQFF. This chain joins TRBV11-2 and TRBJ2-1; D perhaps matches TRBD1 (5 bases). Germline assignment: CDR1 SGHAT and CDR2 FQNNGV. This CDR3 is built from 16 residues. Deletions cut 6 bases from V and 5 bases from J, with 20 bases between.

This clonotype was counted ten times or more. V is TRBV29-1 and J is TRBJ1-2, with D possibly TRBD1 on 6 matching bases. The CDR3 spans 13 residues. V lost 4 bases and J 4 bases, leaving 13 bases between the germline ends. From germline, CDR1 is SQVTM and CDR2 ANQGSEA. CDR3 residues: CSVVMGGGYGYTF. In DNA form, the CDR3 reads TGCAGCGTTGTGATGGGAGGGGGCTATGGCTACACCTTC.

The V gene is TRBV20-1, the J gene TRBJ1-6; 9 nucleotides agree with TRBD1. V trimming: 6 bases; J trimming: 6 bases; junction bases outside the gene matches: 3. CDR3 length equals 13 residues. Germline CDR1 reads DFQATT; CDR2 reads SNEGSKA (reference sequence). CDR3 sequence: CSAQGQGNSPLHF. The CDR3 DNA is TGCAGTGCACAGGGACAGGGTAATTCACCCCTCCACTTT.

The CDR3 here is CASEEGGSGNTIYF. The CDR3 DNA reads TGTGCCTCAGAGGAGGGGGGCTCTGGAAACACCATATATTTT. This chain connects TRBV6-5 to TRBJ1-3; possible D gene TRBD1, 6 bases. The CDR3 totals 14 residues. The germline CDR1 and CDR2 sequences are MNHEY and SVGAGI. Trimming stripped 11 bases from V and 0 bases from J, with 14 bases between.

About this clonotype: An end of the junction differs from the germline gene, which may be a read error. The V call is TRBV25-1, the J call TRBJ1-1; D is perhaps TRBD1 (5 bases). The CDR3 runs 15 residues. CDR1 is MGHDK, CDR2 SYGVNS, per germline. The CDR3 DNA follows: TGTGCCAGCAGTGAATTAGGATTTGAAGGGACTGAAGCTTCCTTT. Translating it yields CASSELGFEGTEASF.

This clonotype has a handful of counts. At one end the junction does not follow the germline gene, possibly because of a read error. The chain employs TRBV10-3 and TRBJ2-2; a possible D gene is TRBD2 (7 bases). This CDR3 is 16 amino acids long. The germline CDR1 and CDR2 sequences are ENHRY and SYGVKD. The CDR3 protein is CASSEGGVRRSGELFF. The CDR3 nucleotides read TGTGCCAGCAGTGAGGGGGGGGTCCGGAGGTCCGGGGAGCTGTTTTTT.

As concerns this clonotype: A junction boundary mismatches the germline segment, possibly from a read error. The rearrangement uses TRBV15 and TRBJ2-2, with D possibly matching TRBD2 (6 bases). The CDR3 is made up of 16 amino acids. In germline, CDR1 is LNHNV, CDR2 YYDKDF (reference sequence). This chain's CDR3 is CATSRGLGPNTGGLFF. CDR3 DNA sequence: TGTGCCACCAGCAGAGGTCTCGGCCCAAACACCGGGGGGCTGTTTTTT.

Points on this clonotype: Being one base from a much bigger clone, this may be a read error. The chain has TRBV4-3 and TRBJ1-6; D is ambiguous. CDR1 LGHNA and CDR2 YSLEER come from the germline V gene. The CDR3 sequence is 15 residues long. V was cut by 4 bases and J by 9 bases, with 16 bases left in between. Here the CDR3 reads CASSRTWGNLSPLHF. For the CDR3, the DNA is TGCGCCAGCAGCCGTACATGGGGTAATCTTTCACCCCTCCACTTT.

There are many counts of this clonotype. This rearrangement joins TRBV2 to TRBJ2-3; D ambiguous. V was pared by 2 bases and J by 4 bases, with 4 bases between. The CDR3 is made up of 12 amino acids. Germline loops: CDR1 SNHLY, CDR2 FYNNEI. CDR3 in DNA: TGTGCCAGCAGTGAAAATGCAGATACGCAGTATTTT. It specifies CASSENADTQYF.

This chain connects TRBV20-1 to TRBJ2-3; 9 positions agree with TRBD2. V shed 5 bases, J shed 6 bases, and the junction held 9 bases outside the gene matches. The CDR3 has 14 residues. Germline CDR1 DFQATT, CDR2 SNEGSKA (reference sequence). DNA of the CDR3: TGCAGTGCTCGGCGGGAGGGTATGATGGATACGCAGTATTTT. Translated, it gives CSARREGMMDTQYF.

This clonotype was detected many times. The chain uses TRBV7-9 and TRBJ2-5; 7 nucleotides align to TRBD1. The CDR3 spans 14 residues. The trim removed 1 base at V and 5 bases at J, leaving 4 bases unmatched. The germline V gene has CDR1 SEHNR and CDR2 FQNEAQ (reference sequence). CDR3 in amino acids: CASSLVAGGETQYF. CDR3 nucleotide sequence: TGTGCCAGCAGCTTAGTGGCAGGGGGTGAGACCCAGTACTTC.

About this clonotype: A single base separates this from a much larger clone, so it may be a read error. The V and J genes are TRBV4-2 and TRBJ2-3, with D maybe TRBD2 (6 bases). The CDR3 extends over 16 amino acids. CDR1 and CDR2 from the germline V gene are LGHNA and YNFKEQ. Here the CDR3 reads CSSSPLALLGTDTQYF. In nucleotides, the CDR3 is TGTTCCAGCAGCCCACTAGCCCTGTTGGGCACAGATACGCAGTATTTT.

This clonotype was observed once. The chain is built from TRBV7-8 and TRBJ1-5, with D unresolved. Germline V gene sequence: CDR1 SGHVS, CDR2 FQNEAQ. The CDR3 has 11 amino acids. V lost 4 bases and J 12 bases, leaving 10 bases between the germline ends. This CDR3 is CASSSSLLQHF. The CDR3 DNA reads as TGTGCCAGCAGCTCTTCCCTACTCCAGCATTTT.

This chain links TRBV2 with TRBJ2-7; D is possibly TRBD2 (6 bases). In germline, CDR1 is SNHLY, CDR2 FYNNEI. The CDR3 spans 14 residues. V was trimmed by 8 bases and J by 5 bases, leaving 19 bases between them. CDR3 sequence reads: CASWTGTAIDEQYF. The DNA for the CDR3 is TGTGCCAGCTGGACCGGGACTGCCATCGACGAGCAGTACTTC.

This chain joins TRBV12-3 or TRBV12-4 and TRBJ2-7; 14 positions match TRBD2. The CDR3 has 20 amino acids. V lost 7 bases to trimming and J lost 7 bases; unmatched junction nucleotides: 24. CDR3 region: CASKLGGETSGRARGGEQYF. CDR3 nucleotide sequence: TGTGCCAGCAAACTTGGGGGGGAGACTAGCGGGAGGGCCCGAGGGGGGGAGCAGTACTTC.

This clonotype was detected many times. The chain joins TRBV5-1 to TRBJ1-6; weak D call: TRBD1 (5 bases). Germline V lookup: CDR1 SGHRS, CDR2 YFSETQ. The CDR3 is 14 residues long. V was shortened by 2 bases and J by 5 bases, with 8 bases between the two germline ends. CDR3 coding DNA: TGCGCCAGCAGCTTCGACAGCCATAATTCACCCCTCCACTTT. It yields the protein CASSFDSHNSPLHF.

This clonotype showed up just a few times. The gene calls are TRBV20-1 and TRBJ2-7, with 7 bases that match TRBD1. V lost 0 bases to trimming and J lost 3 bases; unmatched junction nucleotides: 11. The germline gives CDR1 DFQATT, CDR2 SNEGSKA (reference sequence). The CDR3 contains 16 residues. The DNA for the CDR3 is TGCAGTGCTAGAGATCCAGGGGGAGCCAAGCTCTACGAGCAGTACTTC. Translating gives CSARDPGGAKLYEQYF.

Regarding this clonotype: Given the absence of the conserved phenylalanine or tryptophan at the CDR3 end, a read error is likely. The chain combines TRBV29-1 with TRBJ2-7; 13 nucleotides line up with TRBD2. The CDR3 extends over 14 amino acids. Germline lookup yields CDR1 SQVTM and CDR2 ANQGSEA. With 4 bases clipped from V and 1 base from J, the junction kept 1 base outside the gene matches. CDR3 sequence reads: CSVGLAGGSYEQYC. The CDR3 DNA reads TGCAGCGTTGGACTAGCGGGGGGATCCTACGAGCAGTACTGC.

In its sample, this clonotype was seen many times. The rearrangement uses TRBV12-3 or TRBV12-4 and TRBJ1-2; D may be TRBD1 (6 bases). V was cut by 5 bases and J by 5 bases, with 12 bases left in between. The CDR3 runs 13 residues. CDR3 sequence (DNA): TGTGCCAGCAGTGCACAGGGTGTTTATGGCTACACCTTC. It codes for CASSAQGVYGYTF.

This clonotype was picked up one time. The CDR3: CASSSGTGKPNQPQHF. CDR3 nucleotide sequence: TGTGCCAGCAGCTCCGGGACAGGGAAGCCCAATCAGCCCCAGCATTTT. The chain is built from TRBV11-1 and TRBJ1-5; 9 bases map to TRBD1. The CDR3 runs to 16 residues. Germline values: CDR1 SGHAT, CDR2 FQDESV (reference sequence). V shed 4 bases and J 3 bases; nucleotides not matched to a gene: 7.

The J gene is TRBJ2-3, the V gene TRBV2, with a possible D match to TRBD1 (6 bases). The CDR3 totals 16 residues. Germline V gives CDR1 SNHLY, CDR2 FYNNEI. V lost 2 bases, J lost 1 base, and 13 bases lay in between. The CDR3 DNA is TGTGCCAGCAGTGAAACTCGGGCAGGGGGCACAGATACGCAGTATTTT. This encodes CASSETRAGGTDTQYF.

The chain employs TRBV7-6 and TRBJ2-5; TRBD2 aligns across 7 bases. The CDR3 is made up of 14 amino acids. V gave up 3 bases and J gave up 5 bases; unmatched junction bases: 6. Per the germline V gene, CDR1 is SGHVS and CDR2 is FNYEAQ. This CDR3 reads CASSFSAGTETQYF. The DNA for the CDR3 is TGTGCCAGCAGCTTCTCAGCGGGAACGGAGACCCAGTACTTC.

This clonotype has at least ten counts. The chain couples TRBV5-1 to TRBJ2-1; tentative D call: TRBD1 (6 bases). V was shortened by 0 bases and J by 4 bases, with 11 bases between the two germline ends. Germline V CDR1 and CDR2: SGHRS, YFSETQ. CDR3 length: 15 amino acids. The CDR3 nucleotides read TGCGCCAGCAGCTTGGTTGGGGGCAGGTACAATGAGCAGTTCTTC. It codes for CASSLVGGRYNEQFF.

This clonotype showed up many times. The chain uses TRBV19 and TRBJ2-6; the match to TRBD2 covers 7 bases. Germline V lookup: CDR1 LNHDA, CDR2 SQIVND (reference sequence). Trimming took 3 bases from V and 4 from J; bases not matched to a gene: 3. CDR3 size: 15 residues. In nucleotides, the CDR3 is TGTGCCAGTAGTATGGGGGGGACGGGGGCCAACGTCCTGACTTTC. It translates to CASSMGGTGANVLTF. Based on the CDR3 plus reference TRBV19 and TRBJ2-6, the full variable domain is DGGITQSPKYLFRKEGQNVTLSCEQNLNHDAMYWYRQDPGQGLRLIYYSQIVNDFQKGDIAEGYSVSREKKESFPLTVTSAQKNPTAFYLCASSMGGTGANVLTFGAGSRLTVL.

The table lists this clonotype with many counts. V usage is TRBV7-9 and J usage is TRBJ2-2; D not certain. The V and J ends lost 6 bases and 0 bases respectively, with 14 bases between them. Germline V CDR1 and CDR2: SEHNR, FQNEAQ (reference sequence). CDR3 length equals 16 residues. The CDR3 loop reads CASRVRGNTNTGELFF. The CDR3, as DNA: TGTGCCAGCAGAGTACGCGGCAATACGAACACCGGGGAGCTGTTTTTT.

The rearrangement uses TRBV10-2 and TRBJ1-5; D unresolved. Trimming left V 8 bases short and J 4 bases short, with 12 bases between. The V gene's germline CDR1 is WSHSY and CDR2 SAAADI. There are 13 residues in the CDR3. DNA of the CDR3: TGCGCCAGCTTGCGGGCAGAGAATCAGCCCCAGCATTTT. The encoded protein is CASLRAENQPQHF.